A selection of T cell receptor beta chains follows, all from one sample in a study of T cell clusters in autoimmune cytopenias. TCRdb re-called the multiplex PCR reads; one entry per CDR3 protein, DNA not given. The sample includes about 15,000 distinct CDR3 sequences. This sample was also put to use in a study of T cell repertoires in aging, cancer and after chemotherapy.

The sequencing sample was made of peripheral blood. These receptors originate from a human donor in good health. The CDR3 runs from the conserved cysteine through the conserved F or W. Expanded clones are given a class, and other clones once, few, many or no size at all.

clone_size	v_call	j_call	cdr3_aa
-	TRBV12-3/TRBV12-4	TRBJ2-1	CASTGSSVGESFYNEQFF
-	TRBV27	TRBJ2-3	CASTQGGADTQYF
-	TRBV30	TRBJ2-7	CAWGTSRGQQYF
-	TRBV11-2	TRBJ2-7	CASSLEWGTGGHEQYF
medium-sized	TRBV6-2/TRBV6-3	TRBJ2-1	CASRKGGTANEQFF
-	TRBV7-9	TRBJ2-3	CASSFRETDTQYF
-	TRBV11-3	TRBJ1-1	CASSLAGWNTEAFF
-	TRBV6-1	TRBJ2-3	CASSEGFASTDTQYF
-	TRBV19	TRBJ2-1	CASSPWAVSGYNEQFF
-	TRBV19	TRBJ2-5	CASSTAGGGQETQYF
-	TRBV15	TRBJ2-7	CATSRAVRGSYKQYF
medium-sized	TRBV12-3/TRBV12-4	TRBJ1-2	CASSTFIRDVTF
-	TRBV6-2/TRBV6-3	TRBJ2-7	CASSFGWEQYF
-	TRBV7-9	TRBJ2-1	CASSPGTGGNEQFF
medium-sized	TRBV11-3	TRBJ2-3	CASSLQGVTDTQYF
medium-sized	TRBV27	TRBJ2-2	CASSLSTLAGHGELFF
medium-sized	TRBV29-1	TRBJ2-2	CSVGDPPSGELFF
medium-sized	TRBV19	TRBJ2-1	CASSTTGRGSNEQFF
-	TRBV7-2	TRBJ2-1	CVSSLARLAEQFF
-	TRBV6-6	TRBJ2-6	CASRDFGANVLTF
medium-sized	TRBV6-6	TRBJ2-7	CASSKGPDRYEQYF
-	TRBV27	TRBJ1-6	CASSSTGERSPLHF
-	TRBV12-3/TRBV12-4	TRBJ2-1	CGSSTRRENRNEQFF
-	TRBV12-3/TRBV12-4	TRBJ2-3	CASSLSGLADTQYF
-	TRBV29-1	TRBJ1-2	CSAIQGGGYTF
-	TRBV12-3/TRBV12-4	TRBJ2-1	CASTRTLLAGADNEQFF
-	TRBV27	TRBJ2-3	CASGPGLSDTQYF
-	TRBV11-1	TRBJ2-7	CASSLAWGRETQYF
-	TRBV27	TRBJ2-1	CASSYRTGLPRGQFF
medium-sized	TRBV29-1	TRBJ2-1	CSVSGTDNEQFF
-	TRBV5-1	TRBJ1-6	CASRSPGGSPLHF
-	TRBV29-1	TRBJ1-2	CSAPINYGYTF
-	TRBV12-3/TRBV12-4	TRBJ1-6	CASSAWGNRDNSPLHF
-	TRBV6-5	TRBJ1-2	CASSYSSGQKDGYTF
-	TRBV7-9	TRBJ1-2	CASSPDRAASTF
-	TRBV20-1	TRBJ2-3	CSARDTGQTDTQYF
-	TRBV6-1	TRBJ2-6	CASGAPTAPSGANVLTF
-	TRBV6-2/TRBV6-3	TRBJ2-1	CASSYQFQRLAGEHEQFF
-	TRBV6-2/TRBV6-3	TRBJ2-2	CASSYVAPGELFF
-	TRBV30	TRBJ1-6	CAWSKPLSPLHF
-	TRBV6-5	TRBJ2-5	CASRVAVLQETQYF
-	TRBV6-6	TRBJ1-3	CASSYMVIGSGNTIYF
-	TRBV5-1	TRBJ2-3	CASSLSGREPDTQYF
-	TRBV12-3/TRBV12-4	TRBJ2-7	CASSPVAGYHEQYF
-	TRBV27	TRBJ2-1	CASSLMGGEQFF
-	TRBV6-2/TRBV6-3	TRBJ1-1	CATTDYREAFF
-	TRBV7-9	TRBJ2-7	CASSHRGSQGETYEQYF
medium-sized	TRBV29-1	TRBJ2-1	CSVVLAGVREQFF
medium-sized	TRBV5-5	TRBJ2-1	CASSLLAGKQFF
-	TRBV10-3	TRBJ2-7	CAISESWSTGRMVGQYF
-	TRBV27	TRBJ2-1	CASRDHNEQFF